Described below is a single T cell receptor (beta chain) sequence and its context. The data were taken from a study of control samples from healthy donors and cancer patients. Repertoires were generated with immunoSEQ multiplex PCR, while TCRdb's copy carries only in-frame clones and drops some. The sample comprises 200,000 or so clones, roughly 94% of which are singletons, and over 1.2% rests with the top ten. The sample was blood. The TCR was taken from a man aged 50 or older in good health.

The CDR3 here is CASSEPRGAEETQYF. As DNA, the CDR3 is TGTGCCAGCAGTGAACCCCGCGGAGCCGAAGAGACCCAGTACTTC. V and J are TRBV2 and TRBJ2-5; the D is unclear. CDR3 length equals 15 residues. The ends were cut back, 2 bases at V and 3 bases at J, with 13 bases in the middle. Germline CDR1 and CDR2: SNHLY and FYNNEI.